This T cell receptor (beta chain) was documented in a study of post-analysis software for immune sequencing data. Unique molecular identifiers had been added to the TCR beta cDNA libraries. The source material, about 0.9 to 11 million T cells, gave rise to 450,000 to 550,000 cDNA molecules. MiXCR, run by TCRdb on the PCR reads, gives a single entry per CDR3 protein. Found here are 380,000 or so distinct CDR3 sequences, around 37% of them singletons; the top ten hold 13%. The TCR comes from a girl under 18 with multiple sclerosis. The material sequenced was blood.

The CDR3 nucleotides read TGCAGCGTTGACCGTCTCCCGGGAAATGAGCAGTTCTTC. Translation gives CSVDRLPGNEQFF. The V call is TRBV29-1, the J call TRBJ2-1; perhaps TRBD2 as D (5 bases). V dropped 3 bases and J dropped 7 bases, with 13 bases sitting between them. The germline V gene encodes CDR1 SQVTM and CDR2 ANQGSEA. The length of the CDR3 is 13 residues.